Shown below are 11 T cell receptor beta chains from a single sample sequenced in a study of cytomegalovirus exposure and HLA in healthy donors. This PCR relied on a set of 60 Vbeta primers and 13 Jbeta primers. TCRdb keeps only in-frame clones here, not all; method: immunoSEQ multiplex PCR. The sample holds 150,000 to 250,000 clones, roughly four fifths seen once. Sequences were obtained from PBMCs. Every receptor here comes from a man aged 25 to 40 in good health and CMV-seronegative.

The rearrangement uses TRBV11-2 and TRBJ2-1; TRBD2 matches at 14 bases. Per the germline V gene, CDR1 is SGHAT and CDR2 is FQNNGV. This CDR3 contains 18 residues. V gave up 1 base and J gave up 0 bases; unmatched junction bases: 2. The CDR3 DNA is TGTGCCAGCAGCTTAGTGGGACTAGCGGGAGACTCCTACAATGAGCAGTTCTTC. Encoded protein: CASSLVGLAGDSYNEQFF.

In this sample, this clone turned up once. The chain is built from TRBV6-4 and TRBJ2-7; 10 nucleotides align to TRBD2. Germline loops: CDR1 MRHNA, CDR2 SNTAGT. The CDR3 covers 14 residues. V was pared by 4 bases and J by 5 bases, with 5 bases of the junction left unmatched. The DNA for the CDR3 is TGTGCCAGCAGTGCGCTAGCGGGAGTCAACGAGCAGTACTTC. Protein: CASSALAGVNEQYF.

This clone was counted only a few times. The chain employs TRBV19 and TRBJ2-1, with D perhaps TRBD1 (5 bases). Trimming removed 6 bases at V and 6 bases at J, with 12 bases between. The CDR3 is made up of 13 amino acids. Germline CDR1 reads LNHDA; CDR2 reads SQIVND (reference sequence). Here the CDR3 reads CASRPLGLNEQFF. The CDR3 DNA reads TGTGCCAGTAGACCCCTGGGGCTCAATGAGCAGTTCTTC.

The chain joins TRBV11-2 to TRBJ1-1, with D perhaps TRBD1 (6 bases). CDR1 and CDR2 (germline): SGHAT, FQNNGV. V was clipped by 5 bases and J by 5 bases, with 18 bases between them. The CDR3 is 15 residues long. The CDR3 DNA is TGTGCCAGCAGCCCTCGCCCGGGGGGCGAGACTGAAGCTTTCTTT. Its protein is CASSPRPGGETEAFF.

The rearrangement joins TRBV29-1 to TRBJ2-3; D call uncertain. This CDR3 region has 13 residues. The V gene's germline CDR1 is SQVTM and CDR2 ANQGSEA. Trimming removed 4 bases at V and 0 bases at J, with 8 bases between. The CDR3 nucleotides read TGCAGCGTTGCTGTTACTAGCACAGATACGCAGTATTTT. Residues: CSVAVTSTDTQYF.

The V call is TRBV2, the J call TRBJ2-7; 13 bases are shared with TRBD2. Germline V gene sequence: CDR1 SNHLY, CDR2 FYNNEI. The junction had 2 bases not matched to a gene; V was cut back by 6 bases and J by 9 bases. The CDR3 runs to 12 residues. The CDR3 is CASRRLAGGQYF. The CDR3 coding sequence is TGTGCCAGCAGAAGACTAGCGGGAGGGCAGTACTTC.

The V and J genes are TRBV15 and TRBJ1-6; TRBD1 is a possible D gene (5 bases). The V end was cut by 5 bases, the J end by 10 bases, with 15 bases between. The CDR3 covers 14 residues. Germline assignment: CDR1 LNHNV and CDR2 YYDKDF (reference sequence). This chain's CDR3 is CATSAQASGSPLHF. CDR3 nucleotides: TGTGCCACCAGCGCACAGGCCTCAGGGTCACCCCTCCACTTT.

The chain employs TRBV27 and TRBJ2-2, with D unresolved. The CDR3 sequence is 13 residues long. Germline V CDR1 and CDR2: MNHEY, SMNVEV (reference sequence). Trimming stripped 3 bases from V and 7 bases from J, with 9 bases between. In DNA form, the CDR3 reads TGTGCCAGCAGTTTGTTAGGAGACGGGGAGCTGTTTTTT. Encoded protein: CASSLLGDGELFF.

The gene calls are TRBV5-3 and TRBJ2-3, with 8 bases lining up with TRBD2. TRBV5-3 is an ORF for which the function is uncertain. The CDR3 runs to 17 residues. V lost 5 bases, J lost 2 bases, and 13 bases stayed unmatched. The CDR3 sequence is CARRPGKEAGVTDTQYF. The CDR3 DNA reads as TGTGCCAGAAGACCAGGAAAGGAAGCGGGGGTCACAGATACGCAGTATTTT.

This clone was observed once. The V call is TRBV27, the J call TRBJ1-2; D may be TRBD1 (5 bases). Trimming took off 6 bases at V and 8 bases at J, with 19 bases between the two ends. The CDR3 has 14 amino acids. Germline V gene data show CDR1 as MNHEY and CDR2 as SMNVEV (reference sequence). CDR3 nucleotide sequence: TGTGCCAGCAGCCGATCGCCGGCGGGGGAGGGCTACACCTTC. Residues: CASSRSPAGEGYTF.

J is TRBJ2-7 and V is TRBV6-1, with a weak D call TRBD1 (6 bases). This CDR3 is 14 amino acids long. CDR1 is MNHNS and CDR2 is SASEGT in the germline V gene. The V and J ends lost 7 bases and 0 bases respectively, with 13 bases between them. The CDR3 nucleotides are TGTGCCAGCATAGGGACACTTCTCTCCTACGAGCAGTACTTC. Its protein is CASIGTLLSYEQYF.